Shown below are 3 T cell receptor beta chains from a single sample sequenced in a study of CD8 T cells in Susac syndrome. RNA totalling about 0.45 to 1 ug underwent reverse transcription with random hexamers. TCRdb re-analysed the immunoSEQ multiplex PCR reads in MiXCR, keeping a single row per CDR3 protein. Of about 120,000 distinct CDR3 sequences in the sample, roughly 92% were seen once. Sequencing input: CD4+ T cells from PBMCs. Receptor source: a human donor in good health.

The V call is TRBV24-1, the J call TRBJ2-3; no definite D call. CDR1 KGHDR and CDR2 SFDVKD come from the germline V gene. CDR3 length equals 11 residues. V lost 7 bases to trimming and J lost 6 bases, with 7 bases between them. CDR3 bases: TGTGCCACCAGCGTGGGGGATACGCAGTATTTT. The encoded protein is CATSVGDTQYF.

The gene calls are TRBV5-6 and TRBJ1-2, with D perhaps TRBD1 (6 bases). The V end lost 3 bases, the J end lost 4 bases, and 19 bases lay between the germline ends. The length of the CDR3 is 16 residues. Germline loops: CDR1 SGHDT, CDR2 YYEEEE. The chain's CDR3 is CASSWDQGSILYGYTF. CDR3 nucleotide sequence: TGTGCCAGCAGCTGGGACCAGGGGAGTATTCTCTATGGCTACACCTTC.

This clonotype was counted a single time. The V and J genes are TRBV19 and TRBJ2-3; 12 nucleotides line up with TRBD2. In germline, CDR1 is LNHDA, CDR2 SQIVND (reference sequence). V shed 9 bases and J 3 bases; nucleotides not matched to a gene: 4. This CDR3 spans 14 amino acids. CDR3 region: CASGLAGRTDTQYF. The CDR3 bases are TGTGCCAGCGGACTAGCGGGACGGACAGATACGCAGTATTTT.